Below are 8 T cell receptor beta chains sequenced from a single sample in a study of regulatory T cells in long-lasting Graves disease. Construction of the TCR beta libraries employed iRepertoire HTBI primers in conjunction with Arm-PCR of CDR3 regions. MiXCR, applied by TCRdb to the multiplex PCR reads, yields one record per CDR3 protein. The sample includes a few hundred thousand distinct CDR3 sequences, 15% of them seen just once. This sample's time point: newly diagnosed GD, antithyroid drugs for less than 3 months. PBMC-extracted RNA yielded the TCR library. The same data also contributed to another study, on T cells in Graves' hyperthyroidism and ophthalmopathy.

The material was peripheral blood mononuclear cells (PBMCs), obtained at new diagnosis, from a patient treated with antithyroid drugs. These receptors came from a woman aged 40-49 years with Graves disease.

The rearrangement links TRBV13 to TRBJ2-4; 11 bases line up with TRBD2. Looked up from germline, CDR1 is PRHDT and CDR2 is FYEKMQ (reference sequence). The CDR3 loop spans 19 amino acids. The J segment lost 0 bases and the V segment lost 5 bases, leaving 12 bases of the junction unmatched. As DNA, the CDR3 is TGTGCCAGCAGCCGGACTAGCGGGCTCGAGGGTGAAGCCAAAAACATTCAGTACTTC. Protein product: CASSRTSGLEGEAKNIQYF. Looking up the rest from reference TRBV13 and TRBJ2-4 gives the full variable domain: AAGVIQSPRHLIKEKRETATLKCYPIPRHDTVYWYQQGPGQDPQFLISFYEKMQSDKGSIPDRFSAQQFSDYHSELNMSSLELGDSALYFCASSRTSGLEGEAKNIQYFGAGTRLSVL.

The chain is built from TRBV5-1 and TRBJ2-4, with 7 positions matching TRBD2. The J segment lost 6 bases and the V segment lost 2 bases, leaving 11 bases of the junction unmatched. Germline CDR1 is SGHRS and CDR2 is YFSETQ. The CDR3 spans 16 residues. In DNA form, the CDR3 reads TGCGCCAGCAGCTTAGCGGGACCCCGGCAGGGAAACATTCAGTACTTC. It specifies CASSLAGPRQGNIQYF.

This clonotype was found many times. The chain combines TRBV19 with TRBJ2-1, with 7 bases that match TRBD1. J lost 4 bases, V lost 5 bases, and 5 bases had no gene match. CDR3 length equals 14 residues. Germline CDR1 reads LNHDA; CDR2 reads SQIVND (reference sequence). The CDR3 sequence is CASSVTGLYNEQFF. In nucleotides, the CDR3 is TGTGCCAGTAGTGTGACAGGGCTGTACAATGAGCAGTTCTTC. The variable domain in full, completed from reference TRBV19 and TRBJ2-1, reads DGGITQSPKYLFRKEGQNVTLSCEQNLNHDAMYWYRQDPGQGLRLIYYSQIVNDFQKGDIAEGYSVSREKKESFPLTVTSAQKNPTAFYLCASSVTGLYNEQFFGPGTRLTVL.

This clonotype was seen at least ten times. The J gene is TRBJ1-5, the V gene TRBV27, with unresolved D. The V gene's germline CDR1 is MNHEY and CDR2 SMNVEV (reference sequence). CDR3 size: 14 residues. V gave up 3 bases and J gave up 3 bases, with 9 bases separating them. The DNA of the CDR3 is TGTGCCAGCAGTTTTGGTCCGAACAATCAGCCCCAGCATTTT. It specifies CASSFGPNNQPQHF.

This clonotype has just a few counts. The rearrangement joins TRBV6-2 or TRBV6-3 to TRBJ2-5; TRBD2 agrees at 9 bases. The V gene end was trimmed by 2 bases and the J gene end by 4 bases; junction bases not matched to a gene: 5. The CDR3 length is 15 residues. CDR1 MNHEY and CDR2 SVGEGT come from the germline V gene. CDR3 amino acids: CASSYGAGGPETQYF. The CDR3 coding sequence is TGTGCCAGCAGTTACGGGGCGGGAGGGCCAGAGACCCAGTACTTC.

Ten or more counts support this clonotype. The CDR3 ends on some other residue instead of the conserved phenylalanine or tryptophan, so this is likely a read error. V gene TRBV12-3 or TRBV12-4 combines with J gene TRBJ2-2; 12 bases align to TRBD1. CDR3 length: 15 amino acids. J lost 5 bases, V lost 6 bases, and 4 bases had no gene match. In DNA, the CDR3 is TGTGCCAGCAGCCGGGACAGGGGGCAAACCGGGGAGCTGTTTCTT. Translation gives CASSRDRGQTGELFL.

This clonotype has more than one count but fewer than ten. The gene calls are TRBV29-1 and TRBJ1-4; weak D call: TRBD1 (5 bases). The CDR3 sequence is 14 residues long. Trimming removed 8 bases from V and 0 bases from J, with 13 bases in between. CDR1 is SQVTM, CDR2 ANQGSEA, per germline. The CDR3 coding sequence is TGCAGCTGTAAAGGGGTTGCAACTAATGAAAAACTGTTTTTT. Its protein is CSCKGVATNEKLFF.

CDR3 loop: CAWSVGANVLTF. The CDR3 nucleotides are TGTGCCTGGAGTGTTGGGGCCAACGTCCTGACTTTC. The chain couples TRBV30 to TRBJ2-6; D remains unclear. Between the trimmed V and J ends, which lost 0 bases and 3 bases, there was a span of 0 bases. Germline V lookup: CDR1 GTSNPN, CDR2 SVGIG (reference sequence). The CDR3 length is 12 residues.